This TCR beta chain was sequenced during a study of blood T cell repertoires in COVID-19. As for the study in general: COVID-19 samples collected from the United States, Italy and Spain covered acute and convalescent phases.

The CDR3 sequence is 12 residues long. Between the trimmed V and J ends, which lost 7 bases and 4 bases, there was a span of 10 bases. Germline CDR1 and CDR2: MDHEN and SYDVKM. The sample holds a few counts of this clone. Authors' analysis steps: Amplified reference gene primers provided the basis for estimating nucleated cell counts. Assay used: immunoSEQ multiplex PCR; TCRdb lists only in-frame clones, some missing. The V and J calls and clone size are taken from that table; D and trimming were inferred from the DNA. The table includes 95,000 to 150,000 clones, just under 80% detected once. This chain joins TRBV28 and TRBJ1-2; no firm D call. This TCR was sampled from a human donor in a cohort sampled during active COVID-19. The sequencing input was peripheral blood. CDR3 residues: CASKALTYGYTF. CDR3 bases: TGTGCCAGCAAAGCGCTAACCTATGGCTACACCTTC.